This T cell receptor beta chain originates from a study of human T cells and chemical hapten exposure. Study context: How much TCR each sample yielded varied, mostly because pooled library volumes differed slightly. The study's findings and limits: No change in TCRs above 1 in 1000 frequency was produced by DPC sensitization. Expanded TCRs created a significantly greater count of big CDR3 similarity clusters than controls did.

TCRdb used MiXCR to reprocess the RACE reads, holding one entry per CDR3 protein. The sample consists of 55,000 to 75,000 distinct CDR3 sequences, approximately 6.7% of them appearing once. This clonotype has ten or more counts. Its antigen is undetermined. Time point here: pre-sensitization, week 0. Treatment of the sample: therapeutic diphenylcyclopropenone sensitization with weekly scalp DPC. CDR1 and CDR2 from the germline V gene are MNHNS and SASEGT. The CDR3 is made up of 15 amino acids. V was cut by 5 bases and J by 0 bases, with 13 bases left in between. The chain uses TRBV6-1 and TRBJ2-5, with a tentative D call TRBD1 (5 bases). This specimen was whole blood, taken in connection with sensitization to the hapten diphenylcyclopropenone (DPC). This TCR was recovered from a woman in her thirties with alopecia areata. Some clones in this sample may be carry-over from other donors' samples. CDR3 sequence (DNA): TGTGCCAGCAGTCCAGGTGGGGCGTACCAAGAGACCCAGTACTTC. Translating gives CASSPGGAYQETQYF.